This TCR beta chain was recovered during a study of CD8+ T cells in alopecia areata. As regards this clone: Its matching antigen is unknown.

Overall study findings and caveats: Against the mouse data, patients shared TCRs less clearly, possibly for HLA reasons. Clonality exceeded that of normal scalp in lesional scalp, most notably in alopecia totalis/universalis.

RNA extraction was followed by reverse transcription into cDNA, which acted as the sequencing template. Libraries were prepared by immunoSEQ multiplex PCR; TCRdb keeps only in-frame clonotypes and omits some of them. The repertoire has over 100,000 clones, more than 40% of them found once; the top ten carry 0.46%. The V gene lost 0 bases and the J gene lost 3 bases, with 12 bases spanning the gap. The CDR3 has 15 amino acids. Per the germline V gene, CDR1 is GTSNPN and CDR2 is SVGIG (reference sequence). Treatment given: oral pan-JAK inhibitor, 5-10 mg twice daily. From alopecia areata patients, lesional scalp punch biopsies and peripheral blood were collected. PBMCs served as the source from which CD4+ and CD8+ T cells were sorted.

J is TRBJ1-5 and V is TRBV30; D uncertain. Sequencing used CD4+ T cells sorted from blood, obtained at week 4, from a patient treated with tofacitinib. This TCR was recovered from a human donor with alopecia areata. Here the CDR3 reads CAWSVVGRNNQPQHF. CDR3 DNA sequence: TGTGCCTGGAGTGTAGTCGGACGGAACAATCAGCCCCAGCATTTT. Using reference TRBV30 and TRBJ1-5 for the parts outside the CDR3, the full variable domain is SQTIHQWPATLVQPVGSPLSLECTVEGTSNPNLYWYRQAAGRGLQLLFYSVGIGQISSEVPQNLSASRPQDRQFILSSKKLLLSDSGFYLCAWSVVGRNNQPQHFGDGTRLSIL.